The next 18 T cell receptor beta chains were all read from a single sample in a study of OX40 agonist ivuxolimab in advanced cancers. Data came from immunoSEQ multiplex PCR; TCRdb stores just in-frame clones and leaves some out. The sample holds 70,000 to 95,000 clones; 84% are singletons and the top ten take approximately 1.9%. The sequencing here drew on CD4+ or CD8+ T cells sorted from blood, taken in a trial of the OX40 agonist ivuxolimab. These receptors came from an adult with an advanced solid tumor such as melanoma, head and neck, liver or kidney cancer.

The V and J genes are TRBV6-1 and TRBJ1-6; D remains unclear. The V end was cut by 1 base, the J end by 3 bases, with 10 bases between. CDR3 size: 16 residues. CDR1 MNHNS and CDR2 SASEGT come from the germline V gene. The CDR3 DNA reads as TGTGCCAGCAGTGAAGATGGCGCTTTCTATAATTCACCCCTCCACTTT. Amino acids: CASSEDGAFYNSPLHF.

CDR3 in DNA: TGTGCCAGCAGGTTGCGGGGGCGAGTCACTGAAGCTTTCTTT. Translating gives CASRLRGRVTEAFF. The chain is built from TRBV6-5 and TRBJ1-1, with D maybe TRBD1 (6 bases). The CDR3 loop spans 14 amino acids. Germline-derived CDR1 and CDR2 are MNHEY and SVGAGI. Trimming stripped 6 bases from V and 4 bases from J, with 15 bases between.

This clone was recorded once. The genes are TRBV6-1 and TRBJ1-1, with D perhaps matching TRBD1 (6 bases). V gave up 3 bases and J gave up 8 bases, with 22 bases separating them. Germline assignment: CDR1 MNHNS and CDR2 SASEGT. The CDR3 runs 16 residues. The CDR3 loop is CASSDKGTGYELEAFF. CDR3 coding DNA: TGTGCCAGCAGTGACAAGGGAACAGGGTACGAGTTAGAAGCTTTCTTT.

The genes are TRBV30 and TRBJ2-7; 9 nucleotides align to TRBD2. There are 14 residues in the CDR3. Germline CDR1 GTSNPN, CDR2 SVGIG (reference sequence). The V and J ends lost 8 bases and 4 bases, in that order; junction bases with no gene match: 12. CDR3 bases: TGTGCCGGGCGGGGGGGCGGGGGGGCTTACGAGCAGTACTTC. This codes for CAGRGGGGAYEQYF.

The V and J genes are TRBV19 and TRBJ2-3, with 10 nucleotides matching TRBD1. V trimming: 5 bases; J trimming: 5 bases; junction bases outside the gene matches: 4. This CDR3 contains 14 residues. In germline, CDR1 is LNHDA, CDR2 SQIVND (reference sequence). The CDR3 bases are TGTGCCAGTAGTGACAGGGGGCAGCAAGATACGCAGTATTTT. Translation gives CASSDRGQQDTQYF.

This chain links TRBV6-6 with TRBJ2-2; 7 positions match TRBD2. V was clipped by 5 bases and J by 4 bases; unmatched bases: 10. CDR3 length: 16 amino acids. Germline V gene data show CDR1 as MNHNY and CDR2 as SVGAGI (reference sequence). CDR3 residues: CASSTLGGGGTGELFF. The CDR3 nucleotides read TGTGCCAGCAGTACCCTCGGCGGGGGAGGCACCGGGGAGCTGTTTTTT.

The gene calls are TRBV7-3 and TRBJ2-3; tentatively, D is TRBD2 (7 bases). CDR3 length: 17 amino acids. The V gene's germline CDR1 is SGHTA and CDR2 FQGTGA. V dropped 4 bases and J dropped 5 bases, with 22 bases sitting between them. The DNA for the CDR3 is TGTGCCAGCAGCTCCCCGCTAGGGCGGGGGCGAGGAGATACGCAGTATTTT. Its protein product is CASSSPLGRGRGDTQYF.

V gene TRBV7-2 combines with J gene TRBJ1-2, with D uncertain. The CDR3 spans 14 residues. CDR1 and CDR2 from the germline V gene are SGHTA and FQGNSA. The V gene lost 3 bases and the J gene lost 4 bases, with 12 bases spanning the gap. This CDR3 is CASSFYPPLYGYTF. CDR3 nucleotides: TGTGCCAGCAGCTTTTATCCCCCGCTCTATGGCTACACCTTC.

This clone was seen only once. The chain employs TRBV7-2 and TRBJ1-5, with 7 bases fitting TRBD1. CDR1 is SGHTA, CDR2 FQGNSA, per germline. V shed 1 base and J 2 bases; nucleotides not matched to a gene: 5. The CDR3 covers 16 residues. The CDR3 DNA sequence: TGTGCCAGCAGCTTAGTTGGCAGGGGGGGCAATCAGCCCCAGCATTTT. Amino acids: CASSLVGRGGNQPQHF.

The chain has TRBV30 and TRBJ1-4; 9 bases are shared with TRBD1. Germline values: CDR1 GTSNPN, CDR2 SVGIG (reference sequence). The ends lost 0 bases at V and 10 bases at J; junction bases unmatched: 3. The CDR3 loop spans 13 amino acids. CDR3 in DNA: TGTGCCTGGAGTGTAGGACAGGGGCGAAAACTGTTTTTT. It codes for CAWSVGQGRKLFF.

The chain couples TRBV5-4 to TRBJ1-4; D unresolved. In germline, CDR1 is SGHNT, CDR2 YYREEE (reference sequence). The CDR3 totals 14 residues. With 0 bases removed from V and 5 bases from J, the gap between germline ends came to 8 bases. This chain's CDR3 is CASSLEAENEKLFF. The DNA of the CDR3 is TGTGCCAGCAGCTTGGAGGCAGAAAATGAAAAACTGTTTTTT.

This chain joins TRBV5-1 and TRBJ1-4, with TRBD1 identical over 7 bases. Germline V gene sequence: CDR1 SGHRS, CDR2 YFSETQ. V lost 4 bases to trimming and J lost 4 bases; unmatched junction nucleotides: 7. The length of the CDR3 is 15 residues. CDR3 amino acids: CASSLGTAINEKLFF. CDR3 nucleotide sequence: TGCGCCAGCAGCCTGGGGACAGCCATTAATGAAAAACTGTTTTTT.

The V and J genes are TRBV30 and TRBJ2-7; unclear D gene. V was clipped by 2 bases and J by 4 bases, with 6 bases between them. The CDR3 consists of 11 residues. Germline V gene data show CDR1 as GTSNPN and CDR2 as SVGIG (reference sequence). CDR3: CAWSKGYEQYF. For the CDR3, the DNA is TGTGCCTGGAGTAAGGGATACGAGCAGTACTTC.

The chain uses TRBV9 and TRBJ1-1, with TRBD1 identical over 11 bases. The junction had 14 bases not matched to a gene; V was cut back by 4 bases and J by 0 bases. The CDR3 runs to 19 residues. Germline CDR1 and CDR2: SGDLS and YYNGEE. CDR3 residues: CASSLRSGQGGGMNTEAFF. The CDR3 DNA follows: TGTGCCAGCAGCCTACGCTCGGGACAGGGGGGAGGAATGAACACTGAAGCTTTCTTT.

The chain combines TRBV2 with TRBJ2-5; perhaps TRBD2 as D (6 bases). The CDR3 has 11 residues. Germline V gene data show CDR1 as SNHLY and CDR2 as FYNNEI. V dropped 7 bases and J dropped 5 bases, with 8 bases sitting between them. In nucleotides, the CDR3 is TGTGCCAGCACACGGGGGGAGACCCAGTACTTC. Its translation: CASTRGETQYF.

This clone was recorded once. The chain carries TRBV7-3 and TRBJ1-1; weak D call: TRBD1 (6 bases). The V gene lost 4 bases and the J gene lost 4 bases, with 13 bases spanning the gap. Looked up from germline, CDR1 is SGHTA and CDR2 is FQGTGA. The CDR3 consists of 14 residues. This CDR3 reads CASSSYTGPTEAFF. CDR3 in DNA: TGTGCCAGCAGCTCCTATACAGGGCCCACTGAAGCTTTCTTT.

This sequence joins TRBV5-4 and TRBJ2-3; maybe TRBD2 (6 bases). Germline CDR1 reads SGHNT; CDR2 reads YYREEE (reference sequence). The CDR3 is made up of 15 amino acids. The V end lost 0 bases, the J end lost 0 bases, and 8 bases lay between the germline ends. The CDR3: CASSLGGVSTDTQYF. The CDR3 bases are TGTGCCAGCAGCTTGGGCGGGGTCAGCACAGATACGCAGTATTTT.

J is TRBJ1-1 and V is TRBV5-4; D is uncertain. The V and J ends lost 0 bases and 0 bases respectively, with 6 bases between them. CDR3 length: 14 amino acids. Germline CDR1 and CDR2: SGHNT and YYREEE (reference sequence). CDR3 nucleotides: TGTGCCAGCAGCTTGGGGATCATGAACACTGAAGCTTTCTTT. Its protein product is CASSLGIMNTEAFF.